The next 21 T cell receptor beta chains were all read from a single sample in a study of HIV-infected patients and healthy controls. cDNA was made from 500 ng RNA using alpha and beta constant primers. Separate chain-specific third strand synthesis with multiplexing indices produced the alpha and beta libraries. From the 5' RACE reads, TCRdb called clonotypes with MiXCR, one entry per CDR3 protein. Seen here are around 7,800 distinct CDR3 sequences, under 6.5% observed once, and the top ten hold around a fifth. Whole blood was used without fractionation, so all unsorted peripheral T cells were included. The source material was blood, sampled before antiretroviral therapy. These receptors were collected from an adult with HIV infection.

This clonotype is medium-sized in the sample. J is TRBJ2-7 and V is TRBV20-1; no definite D call. The CDR3 runs 14 residues. The germline V gene has CDR1 DFQATT and CDR2 SNEGSKA (reference sequence). Trimming took off 1 base at V and 0 bases at J, with 10 bases between the two ends. CDR3 sequence (DNA): TGCAGTGCTAGAGTGGACGCGAGCTCCTACGAGCAGTACTTC. Protein sequence: CSARVDASSYEQYF.

This clonotype was detected ten times or more. The chain couples TRBV7-2 to TRBJ1-2; D ambiguous. Deletions cut 1 base from V and 7 bases from J, with 4 bases between. The CDR3 covers 11 residues. The germline CDR1 and CDR2 sequences are SGHTA and FQGNSA. CDR3 amino acids: CASSLVRGYTF. The CDR3 DNA reads as TGTGCCAGCAGCTTAGTTCGTGGCTACACCTTC.

This clonotype has ten or more counts. CDR3 region: CASSEDGGGGTDTQYF. The CDR3 region has the DNA TGTGCCAGCAGTGAGGACGGTGGGGGAGGCACAGATACGCAGTATTTT. J is TRBJ2-3 and V is TRBV6-4, with D perhaps matching TRBD1 or TRBD2 (5 bases each). Germline-derived CDR1 and CDR2 are MRHNA and SNTAGT. Trimming took 3 bases from V and 1 from J, leaving 14 bases between them. CDR3 length: 16 residues.

In this sample, this clonotype turned up a few times. The CDR3 is CASSLAHRHPSLYNEQFF. CDR3 in DNA: TGTGCCAGCAGCTTAGCGCATCGGCATCCCTCGCTATACAATGAGCAGTTCTTC. The chain is built from TRBV7-9 and TRBJ2-1; D is unresolved. Trimming shortened V by 0 bases and J by 4 bases, and 19 bases separated the two germline ends. The CDR3 extends over 18 amino acids. Looked up from germline, CDR1 is SEHNR and CDR2 is FQNEAQ (reference sequence).

By sample fraction, this clonotype is medium-sized (0.01 to 0.1%). The chain carries TRBV6-2 or TRBV6-3 and TRBJ2-7, with D uncertain. This CDR3 is 12 amino acids long. Germline assignment: CDR1 MNHEY and CDR2 SVGEGT. V lost 11 bases and J 4 bases, leaving 15 bases between the germline ends. The CDR3 spells CAASRTSYEQYF. The CDR3 nucleotides read TGTGCCGCGAGTCGAACTTCTTACGAGCAGTACTTC.

In this sample, this clonotype turned up many times. The rearrangement uses TRBV7-3 and TRBJ2-5; 8 nucleotides agree with TRBD1. Germline assignment: CDR1 SGHTA and CDR2 FQGTGA. The CDR3 has 16 residues. V trimming: 5 bases; J trimming: 1 base; junction bases outside the gene matches: 9. Here the CDR3 DNA reads TGTGCCAGCAGCAACCCCGTAGGGACAGGCCAAGAGACCCAGTACTTC. It codes for CASSNPVGTGQETQYF.

This clonotype was counted between two and nine times. CDR3 loop: CSASLERQRITDTQYF. The CDR3 region has the DNA TGCAGTGCTAGCCTCGAAAGACAGAGAATCACAGATACGCAGTATTTT. This rearrangement joins TRBV20-1 to TRBJ2-3; D is possibly TRBD1 (5 bases). There are 16 residues in the CDR3. CDR1 is DFQATT, CDR2 SNEGSKA, per germline (reference sequence). The germline V and J ends were trimmed by 3 bases and 2 bases, with 18 bases remaining between them.

In its sample, this clonotype ranks as medium-sized. The chain couples TRBV7-6 to TRBJ2-5; 7 nucleotides line up with TRBD1. The CDR3 spans 14 residues. Germline loops: CDR1 SGHVS, CDR2 FNYEAQ. Trimming cost V 5 bases and J 2 bases; bases outside gene matches: 5. CDR3 sequence reads: CASSRDRVQETQYF. CDR3 DNA: TGTGCCAGCAGCCGTGACAGGGTACAAGAGACCCAGTACTTC.

Relative to its sample, this clonotype is medium-sized. The rearrangement links TRBV12-3 or TRBV12-4 to TRBJ2-3; possibly TRBD2 for D (5 bases). The CDR3 totals 14 residues. V lost 6 bases and J 2 bases, leaving 12 bases between the germline ends. DNA for the CDR3: TGTGCCAGCAGGCGGACTGCGGACACAGATACGCAGTATTTT. Translating it yields CASRRTADTDTQYF.

This clonotype showed up just once. The chain has TRBV6-1 and TRBJ1-1; D is unclear. Germline V gives CDR1 MNHNS, CDR2 SASEGT. V dropped 4 bases and J dropped 5 bases, with 14 bases sitting between them. The CDR3 length is 14 residues. CDR3 in DNA: TGTGCCAGCAGTGTCCGTGGTGGTGGGACTGAAGCTTTCTTT. Translated, it gives CASSVRGGGTEAFF.

The V call is TRBV7-2, the J call TRBJ1-1, with TRBD1 identical over 9 bases. The CDR3 is 13 amino acids. The junction had 4 bases not matched to a gene; V was cut back by 6 bases and J by 5 bases. Germline CDR1 reads SGHTA; CDR2 reads FQGNSA. CDR3 amino acids: CASSGTGKTEAFF. The CDR3 DNA reads as TGTGCCAGCAGTGGGACAGGGAAGACTGAAGCTTTCTTT. Combining the CDR3 with reference TRBV7-2 and TRBJ1-1 gives the whole variable domain GAGVSQSPSNKVTEKGKDVELRCDPISGHTALYWYRQSLGQGLEFLIYFQGNSAPDKSGLPSDRFSAERTGGSVSTLTIQRTQQEDSAVYLCASSGTGKTEAFFGQGTRLTVV.

This clonotype was observed at least ten times. V is TRBV9 and J is TRBJ1-1; the D is unclear. Trimming shortened V by 2 bases and J by 1 base, and 12 bases separated the two germline ends. The CDR3 loop spans 15 amino acids. Germline V gene data show CDR1 as SGDLS and CDR2 as YYNGEE. CDR3 sequence: CASSVAVSGNTEAFF. The CDR3 DNA reads TGTGCCAGCAGCGTTGCGGTTTCAGGGAACACTGAAGCTTTCTTT.

This clonotype was seen a handful of times. The V gene is TRBV9, the J gene TRBJ2-5; 8 bases align to TRBD1. CDR3 size: 14 residues. V trimming: 2 bases; J trimming: 2 bases; junction bases outside the gene matches: 2. Germline CDR1 and CDR2: SGDLS and YYNGEE. CDR3 bases: TGTGCCAGCAGCGTGAGACAGGGGCAAGAGACCCAGTACTTC. This gives the protein CASSVRQGQETQYF.

J is TRBJ2-2 and V is TRBV4-2, with 9 bases that match TRBD2. Trimming removed 2 bases from V and 2 bases from J; junction bases left unmatched: 3. This CDR3 has 16 residues. The V gene's germline CDR1 is LGHNA and CDR2 YNFKEQ. In nucleotides, the CDR3 is TGTGCCAGCAGCCAACAGGGACTAGCCAACACCGGGGAGCTGTTTTTT. Translated, it gives CASSQQGLANTGELFF.

This clonotype was picked up many times. The chain employs TRBV5-6 and TRBJ2-7; D is perhaps TRBD1 (7 bases). The germline V gene encodes CDR1 SGHDT and CDR2 YYEEEE. The ends were cut back, 4 bases at V and 3 bases at J, with 14 bases in the middle. This CDR3 has 14 amino acids. CDR3 bases: TGTGCCAGCAGCCCCGCAGGGGGGAACTACGAGCAGTACGTC. It translates to CASSPAGGNYEQYV.

By frequency in the sample, this clonotype is hyperexpanded. The rearrangement uses TRBV28 and TRBJ2-6; D uncertain. The CDR3 extends over 15 amino acids. V lost 6 bases to trimming and J lost 0 bases, with 9 bases between them. Germline V gene data show CDR1 as MDHEN and CDR2 as SYDVKM. CDR3 amino acids: CASSEGSSGANVLTF. CDR3 nucleotides: TGTGCCAGCAGCGAAGGTAGCTCTGGGGCCAACGTCCTGACTTTC.

By share, this clonotype counts as medium-sized. The rearrangement uses TRBV10-2 and TRBJ1-1; possibly TRBD1 for D (6 bases). The V gene lost 0 bases and the J gene lost 4 bases, with 12 bases spanning the gap. The CDR3 is 15 residues long. CDR1 is WSHSY and CDR2 is SAAADI in the germline V gene. For the CDR3, the DNA is TGCGCCAGCAGTGAGTCAAGTGGGGGCGGCACTGAAGCTTTCTTT. It codes for CASSESSGGGTEAFF.

This clonotype was detected many times. The gene calls are TRBV7-2 and TRBJ2-3, with D maybe TRBD2 (5 bases). The CDR3 loop spans 18 amino acids. Germline CDR1 is SGHTA and CDR2 is FQGNSA. The V and J ends lost 0 bases and 2 bases respectively, with 18 bases between them. The CDR3 bases are TGTGCCAGCAGCTTAGCCTTTTCAGGAGGAGGCCCCACAGATACGCAGTATTTT. Amino acid sequence: CASSLAFSGGGPTDTQYF.

This clonotype was picked up many times. This sequence joins TRBV6-9 and TRBJ1-2; D is undetermined. Germline-derived CDR1 and CDR2 are MNHGY and SVAAGI. The V end lost 5 bases, the J end lost 8 bases, and 6 bases lay between the germline ends. The CDR3 is 10 amino acids. The CDR3 DNA reads TGTGCCAGCAGTAGCCGGGGCTACACCTTC. Translated: CASSSRGYTF.

This clonotype qualifies as medium-sized. The chain combines TRBV6-1 with TRBJ2-1, with TRBD2 matching over 10 bases. Germline assignment: CDR1 MNHNS and CDR2 SASEGT. The junction had 2 bases not matched to a gene; V was cut back by 0 bases and J by 6 bases. The CDR3 spans 15 residues. The CDR3, as DNA: TGTGCCAGCAGTGAAGCAGCGGGGGGGCCCAATGAGCAGTTCTTC. Translated: CASSEAAGGPNEQFF.

This clonotype is medium-sized by share. The chain has TRBV28 and TRBJ1-1; 8 bases map to TRBD1. CDR3 length: 15 amino acids. Germline V gene sequence: CDR1 MDHEN, CDR2 SYDVKM. J was trimmed by 4 bases and V by 6 bases; bases with no gene match: 10. In DNA, the CDR3 is TGTGCCAGCAGAGAAACGACAGGGGCTGGCACTGAAGCTTTCTTT. As protein: CASRETTGAGTEAFF.